This TCR beta chain was retrieved from a study of blood T cell repertoires in COVID-19. Germline values: CDR1 SGHVS, CDR2 FNYEAQ. V was pared by 0 bases and J by 3 bases, with 10 bases between. The length of the CDR3 is 15 residues. Method: immunoSEQ multiplex PCR; TCRdb's copy keeps in-frame clones and lacks some. The table includes 290,000 or so clones, 90% detected once. This TCR was recovered from a woman in her thirties who had recovered from COVID-19. Sequencing was done on a sample of PBMCs or T cells enriched from blood (not recorded which). The chain recombines TRBV7-6 with TRBJ2-3; tentative D call: TRBD2 (5 bases). For the CDR3, the DNA is TGTGCCAGCAGCTTAGCGGGAGCCTCGACAGATACGCAGTATTTT. Translation: CASSLAGASTDTQYF.